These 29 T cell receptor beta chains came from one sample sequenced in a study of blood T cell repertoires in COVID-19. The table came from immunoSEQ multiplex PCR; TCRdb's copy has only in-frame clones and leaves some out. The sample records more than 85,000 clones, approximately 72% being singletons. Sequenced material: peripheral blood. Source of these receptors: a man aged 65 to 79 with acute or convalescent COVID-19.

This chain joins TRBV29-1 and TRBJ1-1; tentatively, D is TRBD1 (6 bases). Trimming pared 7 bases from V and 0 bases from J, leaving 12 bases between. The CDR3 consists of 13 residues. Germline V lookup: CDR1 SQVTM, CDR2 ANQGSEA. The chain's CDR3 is CSASDRLNTEAFF. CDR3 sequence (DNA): TGCAGCGCATCGGACAGATTGAACACTGAAGCTTTCTTT.

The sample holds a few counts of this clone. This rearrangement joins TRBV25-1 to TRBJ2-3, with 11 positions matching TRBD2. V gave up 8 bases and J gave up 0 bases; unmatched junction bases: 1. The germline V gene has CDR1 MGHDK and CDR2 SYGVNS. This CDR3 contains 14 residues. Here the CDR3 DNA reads TGTGCCAGCGGGACTAGCGGTAGCACAGATACGCAGTATTTT. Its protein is CASGTSGSTDTQYF.

The CDR3 sequence: CASSFSNGNYEQYF. In DNA form, the CDR3 reads TGCGCCAGCAGCTTTTCAAACGGTAACTACGAGCAGTACTTC. The chain recombines TRBV5-1 with TRBJ2-7; D is unresolved. Germline V gene data show CDR1 as SGHRS and CDR2 as YFSETQ. Trimming cost V 2 bases and J 3 bases, with 12 bases left between them. The CDR3 runs to 14 residues. The full variable domain, completed using reference TRBV5-1 and TRBJ2-7, is KAGVTQTPRYLIKTRGQQVTLSCSPISGHRSVSWYQQTPGQGLQFLFEYFSETQRNKGNFPGRFSGRQFSNSRSEMNVSTLELGDSALYLCASSFSNGNYEQYFGPGTRLTVT.

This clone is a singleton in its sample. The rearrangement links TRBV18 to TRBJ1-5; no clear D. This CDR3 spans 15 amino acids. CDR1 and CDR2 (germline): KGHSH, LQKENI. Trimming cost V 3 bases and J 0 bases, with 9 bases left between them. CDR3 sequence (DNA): TGTGCCAGCTCACCGGTACAGAATAGCAATCAGCCCCAGCATTTT. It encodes CASSPVQNSNQPQHF.

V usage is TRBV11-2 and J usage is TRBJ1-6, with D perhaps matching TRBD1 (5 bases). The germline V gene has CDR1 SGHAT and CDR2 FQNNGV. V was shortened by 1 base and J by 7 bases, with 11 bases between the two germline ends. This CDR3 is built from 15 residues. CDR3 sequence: CASSLGGGRNSPLHF. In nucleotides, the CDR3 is TGTGCCAGCAGCTTAGGCGGGGGAAGGAATTCACCCCTCCACTTT.

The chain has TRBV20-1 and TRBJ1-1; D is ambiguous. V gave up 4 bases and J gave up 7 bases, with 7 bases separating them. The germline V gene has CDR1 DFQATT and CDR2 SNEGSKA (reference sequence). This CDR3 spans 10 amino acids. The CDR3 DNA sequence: TGCAGTGCTAACGACATTGAAGCTTTCTTT. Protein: CSANDIEAFF.

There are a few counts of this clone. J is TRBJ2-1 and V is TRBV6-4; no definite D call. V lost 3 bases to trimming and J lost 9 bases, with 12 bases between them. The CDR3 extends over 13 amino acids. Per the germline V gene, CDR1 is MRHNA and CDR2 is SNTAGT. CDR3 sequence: CASSERLPSEQFF. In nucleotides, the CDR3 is TGTGCCAGCAGTGAACGACTCCCAAGTGAGCAGTTCTTC.

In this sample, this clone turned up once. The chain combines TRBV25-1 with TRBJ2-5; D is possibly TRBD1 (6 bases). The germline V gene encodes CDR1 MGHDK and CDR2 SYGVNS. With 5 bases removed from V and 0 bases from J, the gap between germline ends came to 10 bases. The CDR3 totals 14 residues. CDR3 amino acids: CASSLHRDQETQYF. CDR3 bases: TGTGCCAGCAGTCTCCACAGGGACCAAGAGACCCAGTACTTC.

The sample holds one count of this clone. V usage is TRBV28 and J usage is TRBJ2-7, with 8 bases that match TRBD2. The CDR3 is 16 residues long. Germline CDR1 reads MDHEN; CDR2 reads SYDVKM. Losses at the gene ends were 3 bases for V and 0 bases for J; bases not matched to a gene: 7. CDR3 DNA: TGTGCCAGCAGTTTCCATCTAGCGGGCCTCTCCTACGAGCAGTACTTC. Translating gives CASSFHLAGLSYEQYF.

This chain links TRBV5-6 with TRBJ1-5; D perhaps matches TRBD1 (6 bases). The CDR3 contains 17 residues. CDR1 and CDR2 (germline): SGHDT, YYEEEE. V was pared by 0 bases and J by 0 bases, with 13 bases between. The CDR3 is CASSLAKTGYSNQPQHF. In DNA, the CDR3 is TGTGCCAGCAGCTTGGCTAAGACAGGATATAGCAATCAGCCCCAGCATTTT.

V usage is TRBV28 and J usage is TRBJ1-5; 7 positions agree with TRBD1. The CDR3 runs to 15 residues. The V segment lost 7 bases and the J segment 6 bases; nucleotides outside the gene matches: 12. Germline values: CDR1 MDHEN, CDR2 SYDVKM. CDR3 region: CASNGGRQGSQPQHF. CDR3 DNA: TGTGCCAGCAATGGGGGGAGACAGGGTTCTCAGCCCCAGCATTTT. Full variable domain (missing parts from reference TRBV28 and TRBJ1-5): DVKVTQSSRYLVKRTGEKVFLECVQDMDHENMFWYRQDPGLGLRLIYFSYDVKMKEKGDIPEGYSVSREKKERFSLILESASTNQTSMYLCASNGGRQGSQPQHFGDGTRLSIL.

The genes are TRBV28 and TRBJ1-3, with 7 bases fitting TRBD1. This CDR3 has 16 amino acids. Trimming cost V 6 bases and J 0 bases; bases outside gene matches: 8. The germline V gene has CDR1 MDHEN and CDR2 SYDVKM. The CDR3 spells CASSSAGTVSGNTIYF. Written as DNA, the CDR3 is TGTGCCAGCAGCTCCGCCGGGACAGTCTCTGGAAACACCATATATTTT.

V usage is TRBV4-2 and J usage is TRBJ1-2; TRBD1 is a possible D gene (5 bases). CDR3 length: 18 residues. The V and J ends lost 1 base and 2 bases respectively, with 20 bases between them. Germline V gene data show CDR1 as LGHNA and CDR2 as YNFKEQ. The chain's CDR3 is CASSQGGYGGPLNYGYTF. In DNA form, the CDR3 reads TGTGCCAGCAGCCAAGGCGGGTACGGGGGACCTCTCAACTATGGCTACACCTTC.

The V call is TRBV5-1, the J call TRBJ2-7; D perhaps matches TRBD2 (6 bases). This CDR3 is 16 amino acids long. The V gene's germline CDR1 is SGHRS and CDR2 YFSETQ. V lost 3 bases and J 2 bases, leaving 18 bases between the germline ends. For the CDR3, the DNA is TGCGCCAGCAGCTCGACGTGGGGACTCGCCCCCTACGAGCAGTACTTC. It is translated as CASSSTWGLAPYEQYF.

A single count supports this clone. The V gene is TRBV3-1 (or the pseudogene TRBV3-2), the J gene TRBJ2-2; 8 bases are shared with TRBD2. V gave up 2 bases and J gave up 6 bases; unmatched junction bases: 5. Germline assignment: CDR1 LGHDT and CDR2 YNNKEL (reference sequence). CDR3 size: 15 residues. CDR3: CASSQSGSSPGELFF. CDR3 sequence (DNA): TGTGCCAGCAGCCAAAGCGGGAGCTCTCCCGGGGAGCTGTTTTTT.

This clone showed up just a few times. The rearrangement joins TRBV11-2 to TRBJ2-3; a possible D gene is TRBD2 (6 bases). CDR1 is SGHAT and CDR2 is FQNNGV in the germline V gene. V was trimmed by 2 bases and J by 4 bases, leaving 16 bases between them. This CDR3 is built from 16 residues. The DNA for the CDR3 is TGTGCCAGCAGCTTATCAGAGGCCAGCGGGCCAGATACGCAGTATTTT. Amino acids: CASSLSEASGPDTQYF.

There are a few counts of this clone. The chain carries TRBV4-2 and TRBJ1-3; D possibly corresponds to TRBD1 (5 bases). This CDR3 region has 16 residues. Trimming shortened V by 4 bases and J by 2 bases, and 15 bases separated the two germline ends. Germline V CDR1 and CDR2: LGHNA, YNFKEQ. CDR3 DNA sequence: TGTGCCAGCAGCCGTGGGGACGGGGGGACTGGAAACACCATATATTTT. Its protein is CASSRGDGGTGNTIYF.

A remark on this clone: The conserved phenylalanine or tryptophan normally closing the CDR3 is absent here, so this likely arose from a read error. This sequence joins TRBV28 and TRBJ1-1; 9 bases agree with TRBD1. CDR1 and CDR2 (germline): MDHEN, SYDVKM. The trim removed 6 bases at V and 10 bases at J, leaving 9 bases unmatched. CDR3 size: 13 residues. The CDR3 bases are TGTGCCAGCAGCCCCGGGACAGGGCTGGCAGCTTTCCTT. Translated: CASSPGTGLAAFL.

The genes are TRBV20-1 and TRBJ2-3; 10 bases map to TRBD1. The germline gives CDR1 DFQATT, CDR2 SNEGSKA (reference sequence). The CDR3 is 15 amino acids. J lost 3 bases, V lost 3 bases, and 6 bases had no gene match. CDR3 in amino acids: CSASLRDRGTDTQYF. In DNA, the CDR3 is TGCAGTGCTAGTCTCCGGGACAGGGGAACAGATACGCAGTATTTT.

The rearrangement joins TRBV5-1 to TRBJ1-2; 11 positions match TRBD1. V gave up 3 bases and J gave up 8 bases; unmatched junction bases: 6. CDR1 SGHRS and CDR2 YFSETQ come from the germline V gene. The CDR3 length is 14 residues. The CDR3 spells CASSSGDRGIGYTF. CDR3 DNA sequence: TGCGCCAGCAGCTCAGGGGACAGGGGGATAGGCTACACCTTC.

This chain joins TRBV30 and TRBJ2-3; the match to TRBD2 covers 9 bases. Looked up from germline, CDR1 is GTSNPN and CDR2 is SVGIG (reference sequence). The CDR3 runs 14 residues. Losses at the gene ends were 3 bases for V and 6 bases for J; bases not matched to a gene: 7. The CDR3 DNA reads TGTGCCTGGAGAACTAGCGGGTCTGCGGATACGCAGTATTTT. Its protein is CAWRTSGSADTQYF.

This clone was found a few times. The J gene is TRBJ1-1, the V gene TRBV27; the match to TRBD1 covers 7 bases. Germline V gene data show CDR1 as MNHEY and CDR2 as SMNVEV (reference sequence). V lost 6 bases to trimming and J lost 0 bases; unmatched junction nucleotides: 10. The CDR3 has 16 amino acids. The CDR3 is CASSRTQGGMNTEAFF. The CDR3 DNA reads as TGTGCCAGCAGCCGTACCCAGGGGGGAATGAACACTGAAGCTTTCTTT.

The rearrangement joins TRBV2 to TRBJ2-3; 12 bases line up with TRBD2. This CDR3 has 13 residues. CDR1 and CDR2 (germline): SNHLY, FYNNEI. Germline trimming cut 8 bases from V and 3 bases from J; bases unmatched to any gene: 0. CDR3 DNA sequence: TGTGCCAGCCTAGCGGGAGGGACAGATACGCAGTATTTT. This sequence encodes CASLAGGTDTQYF.

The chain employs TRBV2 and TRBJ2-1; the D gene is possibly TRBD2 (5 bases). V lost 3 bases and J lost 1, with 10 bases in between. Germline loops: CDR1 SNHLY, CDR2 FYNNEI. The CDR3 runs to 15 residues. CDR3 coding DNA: TGTGCCAGCAGTGATGAGGTAGCGTCCTACAATGAGCAGTTCTTC. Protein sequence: CASSDEVASYNEQFF.

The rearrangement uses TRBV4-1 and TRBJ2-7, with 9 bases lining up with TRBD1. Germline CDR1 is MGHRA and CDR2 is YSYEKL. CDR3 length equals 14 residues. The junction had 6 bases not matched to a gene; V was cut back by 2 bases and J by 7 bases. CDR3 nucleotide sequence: TGCGCCAGCAGCCAATCGGACAGGGGCTTGGAGCAGTACTTC. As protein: CASSQSDRGLEQYF.

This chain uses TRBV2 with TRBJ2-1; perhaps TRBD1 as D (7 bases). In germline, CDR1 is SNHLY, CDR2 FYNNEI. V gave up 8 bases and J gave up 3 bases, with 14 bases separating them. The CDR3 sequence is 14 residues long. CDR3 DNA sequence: TGTGCCAGCGCGGGGACAGCCAACTACAATGAGCAGTTCTTC. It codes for CASAGTANYNEQFF. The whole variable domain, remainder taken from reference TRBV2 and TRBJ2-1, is EPEVTQTPSHQVTQMGQEVILRCVPISNHLYFYWYRQILGQKVEFLVSFYNNEISEKSEIFDDQFSVERPDGSNFTLKIRSTKLEDSAMYFCASAGTANYNEQFFGPGTRLTVL.

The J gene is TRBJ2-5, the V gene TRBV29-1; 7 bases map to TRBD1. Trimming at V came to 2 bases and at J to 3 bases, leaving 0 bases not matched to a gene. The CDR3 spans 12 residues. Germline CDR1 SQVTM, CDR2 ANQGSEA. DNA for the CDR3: TGCAGCGTTGAACAGGGGGAAGAGACCCAGTACTTC. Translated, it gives CSVEQGEETQYF.

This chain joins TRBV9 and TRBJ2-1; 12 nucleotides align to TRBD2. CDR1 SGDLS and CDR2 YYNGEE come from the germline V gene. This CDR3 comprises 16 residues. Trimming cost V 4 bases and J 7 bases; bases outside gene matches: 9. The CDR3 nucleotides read TGTGCCAGCAGCTGGACTAGGACTAGCGGGAAGAATGAGCAGTTCTTC. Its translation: CASSWTRTSGKNEQFF.

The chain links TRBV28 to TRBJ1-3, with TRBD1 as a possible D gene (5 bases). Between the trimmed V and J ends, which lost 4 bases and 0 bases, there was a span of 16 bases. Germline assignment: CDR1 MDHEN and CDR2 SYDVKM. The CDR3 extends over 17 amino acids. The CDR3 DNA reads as TGTGCCAGCAGTTCAGCAGGGAGGGGCTTCTCTGGAAACACCATATATTTT. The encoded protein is CASSSAGRGFSGNTIYF.